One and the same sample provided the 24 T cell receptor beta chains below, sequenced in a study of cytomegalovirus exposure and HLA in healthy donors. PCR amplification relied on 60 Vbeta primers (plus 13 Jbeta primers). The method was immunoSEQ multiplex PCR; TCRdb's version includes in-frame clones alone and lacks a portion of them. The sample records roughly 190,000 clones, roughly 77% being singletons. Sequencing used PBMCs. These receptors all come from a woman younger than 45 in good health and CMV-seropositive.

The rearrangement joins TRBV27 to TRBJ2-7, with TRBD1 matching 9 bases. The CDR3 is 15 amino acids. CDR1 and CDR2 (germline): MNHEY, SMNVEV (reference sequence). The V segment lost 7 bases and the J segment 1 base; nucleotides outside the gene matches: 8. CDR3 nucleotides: TGTGCCAGCACCCAAAAGGGGACAGGGTCCTACGAGCAGTACTTC. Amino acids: CASTQKGTGSYEQYF.

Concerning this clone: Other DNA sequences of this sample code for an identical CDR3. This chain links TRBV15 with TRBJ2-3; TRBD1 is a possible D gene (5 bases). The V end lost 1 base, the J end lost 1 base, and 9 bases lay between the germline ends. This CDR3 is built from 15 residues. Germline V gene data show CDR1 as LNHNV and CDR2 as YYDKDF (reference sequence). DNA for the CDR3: TGTGCCACCAGCAGAGTTAGGGGCGGCACAGATACGCAGTATTTT. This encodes CATSRVRGGTDTQYF.

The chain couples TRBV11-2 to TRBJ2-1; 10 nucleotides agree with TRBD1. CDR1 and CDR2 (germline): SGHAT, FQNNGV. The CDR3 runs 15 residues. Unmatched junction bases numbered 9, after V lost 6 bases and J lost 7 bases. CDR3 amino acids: CASRTDRGRRNEQFF. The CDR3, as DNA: TGTGCCAGCAGAACAGACAGGGGGCGCCGGAATGAGCAGTTCTTC.

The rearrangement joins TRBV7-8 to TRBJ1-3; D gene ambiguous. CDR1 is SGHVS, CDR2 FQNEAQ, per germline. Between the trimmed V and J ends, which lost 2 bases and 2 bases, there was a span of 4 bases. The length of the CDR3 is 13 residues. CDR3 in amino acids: CASSLTTGNTIYF. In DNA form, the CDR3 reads TGTGCCAGCAGCTTAACTACTGGAAACACCATATATTTT.

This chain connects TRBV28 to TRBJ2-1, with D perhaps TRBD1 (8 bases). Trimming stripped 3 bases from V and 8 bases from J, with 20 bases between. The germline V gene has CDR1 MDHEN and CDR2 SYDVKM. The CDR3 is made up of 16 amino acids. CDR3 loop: CASSFLGQGGRDEQFF. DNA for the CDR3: TGTGCCAGCAGTTTCCTAGGACAGGGAGGGAGGGATGAGCAGTTCTTC. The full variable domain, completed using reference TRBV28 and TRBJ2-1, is DVKVTQSSRYLVKRTGEKVFLECVQDMDHENMFWYRQDPGLGLRLIYFSYDVKMKEKGDIPEGYSVSREKKERFSLILESASTNQTSMYLCASSFLGQGGRDEQFFGPGTRLTVL.

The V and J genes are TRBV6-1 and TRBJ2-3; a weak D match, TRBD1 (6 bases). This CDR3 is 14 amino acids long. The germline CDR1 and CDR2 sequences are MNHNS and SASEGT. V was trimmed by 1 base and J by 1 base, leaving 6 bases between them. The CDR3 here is CASSEGQGTDTQYF. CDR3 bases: TGTGCCAGCAGTGAAGGACAGGGCACAGATACGCAGTATTTT.

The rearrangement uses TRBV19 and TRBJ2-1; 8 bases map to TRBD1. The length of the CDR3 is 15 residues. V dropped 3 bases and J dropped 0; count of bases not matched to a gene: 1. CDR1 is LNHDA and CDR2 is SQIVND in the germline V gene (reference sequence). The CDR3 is CASSITGGSYNEQFF. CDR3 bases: TGTGCCAGTAGTATTACAGGGGGCTCCTACAATGAGCAGTTCTTC.

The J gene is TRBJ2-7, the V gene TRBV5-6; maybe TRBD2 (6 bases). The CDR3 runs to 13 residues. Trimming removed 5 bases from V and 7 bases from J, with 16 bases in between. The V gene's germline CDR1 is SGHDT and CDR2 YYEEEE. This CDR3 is CASSRTGVEEQYF. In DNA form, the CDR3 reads TGTGCCAGCAGTAGGACGGGAGTTGAAGAGCAGTACTTC.

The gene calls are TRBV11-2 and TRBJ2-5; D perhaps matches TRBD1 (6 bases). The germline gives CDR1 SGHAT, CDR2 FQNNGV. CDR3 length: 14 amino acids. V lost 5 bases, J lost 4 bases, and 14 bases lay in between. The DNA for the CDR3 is TGTGCCAGCAGCCCCACAGGGTTTTTAGAGACCCAGTACTTC. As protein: CASSPTGFLETQYF.

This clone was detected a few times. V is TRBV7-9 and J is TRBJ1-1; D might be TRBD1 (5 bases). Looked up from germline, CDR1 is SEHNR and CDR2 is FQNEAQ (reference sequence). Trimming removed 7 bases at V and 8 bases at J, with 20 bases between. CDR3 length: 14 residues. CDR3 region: CASTAPHRPIEAFF. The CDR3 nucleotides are TGTGCCAGCACCGCCCCCCACAGGCCGATCGAAGCTTTCTTT.

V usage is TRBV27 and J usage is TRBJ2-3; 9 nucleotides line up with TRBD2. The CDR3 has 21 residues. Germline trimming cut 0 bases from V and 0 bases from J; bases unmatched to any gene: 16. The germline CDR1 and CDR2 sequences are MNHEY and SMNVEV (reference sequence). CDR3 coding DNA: TGTGCCAGCAGTTTATCGTATCCGGGACTAGCCAGTGGAGTTAGCACAGATACGCAGTATTTT. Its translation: CASSLSYPGLASGVSTDTQYF.

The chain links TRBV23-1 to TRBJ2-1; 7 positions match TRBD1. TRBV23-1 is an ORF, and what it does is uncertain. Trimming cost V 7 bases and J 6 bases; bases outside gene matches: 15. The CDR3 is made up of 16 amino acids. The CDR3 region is CASTTPDPGQFNEQFF. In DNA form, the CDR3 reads TGCGCCAGCACCACACCAGATCCGGGACAGTTCAATGAGCAGTTCTTC.

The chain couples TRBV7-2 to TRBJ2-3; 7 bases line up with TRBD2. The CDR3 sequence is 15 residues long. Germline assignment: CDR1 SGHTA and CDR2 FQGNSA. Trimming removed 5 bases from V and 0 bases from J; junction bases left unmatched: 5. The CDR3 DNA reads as TGTGCCAGCAGCATGGGACTACTTAGCACAGATACGCAGTATTTT. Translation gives CASSMGLLSTDTQYF.

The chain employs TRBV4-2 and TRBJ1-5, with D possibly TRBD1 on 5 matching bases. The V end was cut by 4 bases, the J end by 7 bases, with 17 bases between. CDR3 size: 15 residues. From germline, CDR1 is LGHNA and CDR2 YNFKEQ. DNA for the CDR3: TGTGCCAGCAGCCCCCAGTCGGGGGGTAACCAGCCCCAGCATTTT. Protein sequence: CASSPQSGGNQPQHF.

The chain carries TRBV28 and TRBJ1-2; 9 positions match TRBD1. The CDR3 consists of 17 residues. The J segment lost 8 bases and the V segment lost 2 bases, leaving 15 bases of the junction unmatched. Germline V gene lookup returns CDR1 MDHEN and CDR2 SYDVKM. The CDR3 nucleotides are TGTGCCAGCAGTTTAAGTTTTGGGGGACAGGGCCTCCTAGGCTACACCTTC. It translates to CASSLSFGGQGLLGYTF.

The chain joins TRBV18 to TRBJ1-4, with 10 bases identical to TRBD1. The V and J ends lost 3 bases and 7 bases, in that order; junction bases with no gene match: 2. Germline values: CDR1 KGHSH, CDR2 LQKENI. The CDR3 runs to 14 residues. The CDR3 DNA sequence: TGTGCCAGCTCACCTAGGACAGGGGGTGAAAAACTGTTTTTT. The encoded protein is CASSPRTGGEKLFF.

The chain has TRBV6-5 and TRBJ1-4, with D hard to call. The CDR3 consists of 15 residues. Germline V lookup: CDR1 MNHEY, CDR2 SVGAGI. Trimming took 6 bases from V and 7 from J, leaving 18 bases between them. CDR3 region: CASRSKSPGGEKLFF. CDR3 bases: TGTGCCAGCAGGAGTAAGTCCCCAGGAGGTGAAAAACTGTTTTTT.

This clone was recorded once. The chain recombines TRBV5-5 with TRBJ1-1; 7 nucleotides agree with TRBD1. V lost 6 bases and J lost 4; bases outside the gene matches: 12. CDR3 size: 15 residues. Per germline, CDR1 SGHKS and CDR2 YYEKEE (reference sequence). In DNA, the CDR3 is TGTGCCAGCAACCCTAACAGGGGCTGGGGCACTGAAGCTTTCTTT. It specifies CASNPNRGWGTEAFF.

The CDR3 spells CASGWLAGVGSYEQYF. In nucleotides, the CDR3 is TGTGCCAGCGGATGGCTAGCGGGAGTGGGGTCCTACGAGCAGTACTTC. The J gene is TRBJ2-7, the V gene TRBV21-1; the table assigns TRBD2, which was not confirmed against the DNA. TRBV21-1 corresponds to a pseudogene. CDR3 length: 16 residues.

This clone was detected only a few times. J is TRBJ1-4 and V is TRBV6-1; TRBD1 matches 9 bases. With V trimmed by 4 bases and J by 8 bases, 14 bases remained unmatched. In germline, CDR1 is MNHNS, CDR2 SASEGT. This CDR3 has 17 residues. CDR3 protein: CASSGYRGRELEEKLFF. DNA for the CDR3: TGTGCCAGCAGTGGATACAGGGGGCGCGAACTGGAAGAAAAACTGTTTTTT.

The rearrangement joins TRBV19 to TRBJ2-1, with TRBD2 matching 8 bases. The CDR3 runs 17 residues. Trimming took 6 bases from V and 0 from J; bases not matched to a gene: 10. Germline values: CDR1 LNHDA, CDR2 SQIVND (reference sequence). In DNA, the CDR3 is TGTGCCAGTAGCATAACTAGCGGAAGGAGCTCCTACAATGAGCAGTTCTTC. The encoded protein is CASSITSGRSSYNEQFF.

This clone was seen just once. CDR3 residues: CASSYNPGGDPYEQYF. As DNA, the CDR3 is TGTGCCAGCAGTTACAATCCCGGGGGTGACCCCTACGAGCAGTACTTC. The V and J genes are TRBV6-6 and TRBJ2-5; a possible D gene is TRBD2 (6 bases). The J call may be wrong; the DNA end is better matched by TRBJ2-7. The CDR3 loop spans 16 amino acids. In germline, CDR1 is MNHNY, CDR2 SVGAGI (reference sequence).

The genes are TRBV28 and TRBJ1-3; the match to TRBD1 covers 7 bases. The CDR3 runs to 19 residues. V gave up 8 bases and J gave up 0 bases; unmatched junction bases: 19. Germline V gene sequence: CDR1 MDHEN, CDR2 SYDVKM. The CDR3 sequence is CASFHSGGFRGPSGNTIYF. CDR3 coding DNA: TGTGCCAGCTTTCATTCAGGGGGGTTTAGGGGGCCCTCTGGAAACACCATATATTTT.

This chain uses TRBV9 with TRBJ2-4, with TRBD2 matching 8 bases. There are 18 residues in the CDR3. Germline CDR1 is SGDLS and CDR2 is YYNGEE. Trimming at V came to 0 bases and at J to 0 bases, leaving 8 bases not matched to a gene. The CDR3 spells CASSVGGSGILAKNIQYF. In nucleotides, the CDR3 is TGTGCCAGCAGCGTAGGGGGTAGCGGGATCTTAGCCAAAAACATTCAGTACTTC.